This passage covers 20 T cell receptor beta chains from one sample sequenced in a study of T-cell memory formation after mild COVID-19. TCRdb fed the 5' RACE reads into MiXCR, producing one record per CDR3 protein. The sample includes approximately 350,000 distinct CDR3 sequences, 25% to 30% seen only once; the top ten take about 13%. Sequencing was done on a sample of PBMCs or a T cell subset sorted from them (not recorded which). The origin of the receptors is an adult woman who had mild COVID-19 (a few samples of this study predate the infection). Cell type and time point are not known.

The chain joins TRBV9 to TRBJ2-7; no clear D gene. With 1 base removed from V and 6 bases from J, the gap between germline ends came to 11 bases. The germline gives CDR1 SGDLS, CDR2 YYNGEE. This CDR3 has 13 residues. CDR3 sequence reads: CASSVSRFGEQYF. The CDR3 nucleotides read TGTGCCAGCAGCGTAAGCAGGTTCGGCGAGCAGTACTTC.

V is TRBV5-1 and J is TRBJ2-1; TRBD2 matches 14 bases. V was pared by 6 bases and J by 1 base, with 9 bases of the junction left unmatched. The CDR3 runs to 18 residues. CDR1 is SGHRS and CDR2 is YFSETQ in the germline V gene. The CDR3 coding sequence is TGCGCCAGCACCCCAGGACTAGCGGGGGGCCTTTCCTACAATGAGCAGTTCTTC. Protein: CASTPGLAGGLSYNEQFF.

This clonotype was recorded a few times. This sequence joins TRBV15 and TRBJ2-1; TRBD2 matches at 12 bases. Trimming removed 4 bases from V and 7 bases from J; junction bases left unmatched: 8. Germline CDR1 reads LNHNV; CDR2 reads YYDKDF (reference sequence). The CDR3 spans 16 residues. The CDR3 is CATSTSSGRASNEQFF. In DNA, the CDR3 is TGTGCCACCAGCACCTCTAGCGGGAGGGCTAGTAATGAGCAGTTCTTC.

This rearrangement joins TRBV15 to TRBJ2-3, with 7 nucleotides matching TRBD2. The CDR3 is 13 residues long. V gave up 8 bases and J gave up 2 bases; unmatched junction bases: 4. In germline, CDR1 is LNHNV, CDR2 YYDKDF (reference sequence). CDR3 in DNA: TGTGCCACCGAAGCGGGGACCACAGATACGCAGTATTTT. It specifies CATEAGTTDTQYF. Supplemented by reference TRBV15 and TRBJ2-3, the full variable domain reads DAMVIQNPRYQVTQFGKPVTLSCSQTLNHNVMYWYQQKSSQAPKLLFHYYDKDFNNEADTPDNFQSRRPNTSFCFLDIRSPGLGDTAMYLCATEAGTTDTQYFGPGTRLTVL.

Only a few counts were recorded for this clonotype. This chain connects TRBV7-3 to TRBJ2-1, with 10 positions matching TRBD2. J was trimmed by 8 bases and V by 1 base; bases with no gene match: 8. Germline V gene lookup returns CDR1 SGHTA and CDR2 FQGTGA. The CDR3 extends over 16 amino acids. DNA of the CDR3: TGTGCCAGCAGCTTAAACCTCCTAGCGGGAGCAGATGAGCAGTTCTTC. It translates to CASSLNLLAGADEQFF. Full variable domain (remainder filled in from reference TRBV7-3 and TRBJ2-1): GAGVSQTPSNKVTEKGKYVELRCDPISGHTALYWYRQSLGQGPEFLIYFQGTGAADDSGLPNDRFFAVRPEGSVSTLKIQRTERGDSAVYLCASSLNLLAGADEQFFGPGTRLTVL.

This chain links TRBV27 with TRBJ2-1, with 7 nucleotides matching TRBD2. The CDR3 runs 17 residues. Germline V gene lookup returns CDR1 MNHEY and CDR2 SMNVEV (reference sequence). V was clipped by 1 base and J by 3 bases; unmatched bases: 9. This CDR3 is CASSLYAPGGYYNEQFF. The CDR3 bases are TGTGCCAGCAGTTTATATGCGCCCGGGGGGTACTACAATGAGCAGTTCTTC.

This clonotype was detected a few times. The rearrangement joins TRBV10-3 to TRBJ2-7, with D possibly being TRBD2 (5 bases). The V gene lost 4 bases and the J gene lost 1 base, with 11 bases spanning the gap. CDR3 length: 14 amino acids. From germline, CDR1 is ENHRY and CDR2 SYGVKD. CDR3 region: CAISGGEQSYEQYF. CDR3 coding DNA: TGTGCCATCAGTGGGGGAGAACAGTCCTACGAGCAGTACTTC.

The rearrangement links TRBV19 to TRBJ2-7, with 8 nucleotides matching TRBD2. CDR3 length equals 14 residues. Germline loops: CDR1 LNHDA, CDR2 SQIVND (reference sequence). J gave up 2 bases and V 10 bases, and 10 bases lay outside the gene matches. This CDR3 reads CATSSGTSPYEQYF. The CDR3 nucleotides read TGTGCCACCAGTAGCGGGACCAGTCCCTACGAGCAGTACTTC.

The chain joins TRBV5-5 to TRBJ2-2, with D possibly being TRBD1 or TRBD2 (5 bases each). The germline gives CDR1 SGHKS, CDR2 YYEKEE (reference sequence). This CDR3 is built from 14 residues. V lost 2 bases and J 9 bases, leaving 14 bases between the germline ends. Here the CDR3 reads CASSFTLGDRELFF. The DNA for the CDR3 is TGTGCCAGCAGCTTCACCTTGGGGGACCGGGAGCTGTTTTTT.

The chain carries TRBV7-9 and TRBJ2-2; 7 bases match TRBD1. This CDR3 comprises 15 residues. J gave up 6 bases and V 5 bases, and 9 bases lay outside the gene matches. The V gene's germline CDR1 is SEHNR and CDR2 FQNEAQ (reference sequence). CDR3 sequence (DNA): TGTGCCAGCAGCGGCCGGGACAGCGGTCCCGGGGAGCTGTTTTTT. Protein: CASSGRDSGPGELFF.

This clonotype appeared a few times. The chain uses TRBV5-1 and TRBJ2-1; 9 nucleotides align to TRBD1. CDR3 length: 16 amino acids. V lost 2 bases and J lost 0; bases outside the gene matches: 3. CDR1 and CDR2 from the germline V gene are SGHRS and YFSETQ. The CDR3 region is CASSFDRGVSYNEQFF. As DNA, the CDR3 is TGCGCCAGCAGCTTCGACAGGGGGGTCTCCTACAATGAGCAGTTCTTC.

The chain couples TRBV5-6 to TRBJ2-7, with 8 bases aligning to TRBD2. Germline V gives CDR1 SGHDT, CDR2 YYEEEE. The CDR3 contains 16 residues. J was trimmed by 1 base and V by 4 bases; bases with no gene match: 10. For the CDR3, the DNA is TGTGCCAGCAGCCTTCGGTCGGGACTAGGGTCCTACGAGCAGTACTTC. This gives the protein CASSLRSGLGSYEQYF. Full variable domain (rest looked up from reference TRBV5-6 and TRBJ2-7): DAGVTQSPTHLIKTRGQQVTLRCSPKSGHDTVSWYQQALGQGPQFIFQYYEEEERQRGNFPDRFSGHQFPNYSSELNVNALLLGDSALYLCASSLRSGLGSYEQYFGPGTRLTVT.

The chain uses TRBV12-3 or TRBV12-4 and TRBJ1-1; D is uncertain. This CDR3 has 14 amino acids. Between the trimmed V and J ends, which lost 3 bases and 1 base, there was a span of 9 bases. The CDR3 region is CASSFVGTNTEAFF. DNA for the CDR3: TGTGCCAGCAGTTTTGTGGGCACGAACACTGAAGCTTTCTTT.

This clonotype was recorded a few times. The chain combines TRBV2 with TRBJ1-5, with a weak D call TRBD1 (5 bases). The CDR3 sequence is 14 residues long. CDR1 and CDR2 (germline): SNHLY, FYNNEI. V was shortened by 3 bases and J by 5 bases, with 11 bases between the two germline ends. The DNA for the CDR3 is TGTGCCAGCAGTGAGGCAGGGCGACATCAGCCCCAGCATTTT. The encoded protein is CASSEAGRHQPQHF.

This clonotype was seen only a few times. The chain has TRBV12-3 or TRBV12-4 and TRBJ1-1; 8 bases are a match to TRBD1. V dropped 6 bases and J dropped 11; count of bases not matched to a gene: 14. This CDR3 contains 14 residues. CDR3 in DNA: TGTGCCAGCAGCTTGATGCAGGGGGCGCCCCGGGCTTTCTTT. Translated, it gives CASSLMQGAPRAFF.

CDR3 region: CASSFWDENEQFF. In nucleotides, the CDR3 is TGTGCCAGCAGCTTTTGGGATGAGAATGAGCAGTTCTTC. This chain connects TRBV5-4 to TRBJ2-1, with D uncertain. CDR3 length equals 13 residues. Germline lookup yields CDR1 SGHNT and CDR2 YYREEE (reference sequence). The ends were cut back, 2 bases at V and 7 bases at J, with 10 bases in the middle.

The rearrangement joins TRBV6-1 to TRBJ1-2, with D possibly being TRBD1 (5 bases). This CDR3 region has 14 residues. Germline CDR1 reads MNHNS; CDR2 reads SASEGT. V lost 7 bases to trimming and J lost 1 base, with 13 bases between them. CDR3 DNA: TGTGCCAGCAAGGGCGGACATTTTAACTATGGCTACACCTTC. Its protein is CASKGGHFNYGYTF.

The V and J genes are TRBV4-1 and TRBJ2-7; weak D call: TRBD1 (5 bases). Germline CDR1 is MGHRA and CDR2 is YSYEKL. The V gene lost 2 bases and the J gene lost 4 bases, with 21 bases spanning the gap. The CDR3 has 17 amino acids. CDR3 sequence (DNA): TGCGCCAGCAGCCAACCGGATTCAGGGCTAGATAGTTACGAGCAGTACTTC. The encoded protein is CASSQPDSGLDSYEQYF.

The V call is TRBV30, the J call TRBJ2-2; TRBD1 aligns across 9 bases. Germline assignment: CDR1 GTSNPN and CDR2 SVGIG (reference sequence). The CDR3 consists of 16 residues. Unmatched junction bases numbered 7, after V lost 5 bases and J lost 0 bases. Here the CDR3 reads CAWLRDRVSNTGELFF. CDR3 sequence (DNA): TGTGCCTGGCTCCGGGACAGGGTTTCGAACACCGGGGAGCTGTTTTTT.

The V call is TRBV5-1, the J call TRBJ2-2; TRBD2 might be the D (5 bases). The germline V gene has CDR1 SGHRS and CDR2 YFSETQ. Trimming pared 3 bases from V and 1 base from J, leaving 10 bases between. This CDR3 is 15 amino acids long. The CDR3 sequence is CASSSNRGNTGELFF. The DNA for the CDR3 is TGCGCCAGCAGCTCGAACCGGGGGAACACCGGGGAGCTGTTTTTT. Drawing the rest from reference TRBV5-1 and TRBJ2-2, the complete variable domain is KAGVTQTPRYLIKTRGQQVTLSCSPISGHRSVSWYQQTPGQGLQFLFEYFSETQRNKGNFPGRFSGRQFSNSRSEMNVSTLELGDSALYLCASSSNRGNTGELFFGEGSRLTVL.